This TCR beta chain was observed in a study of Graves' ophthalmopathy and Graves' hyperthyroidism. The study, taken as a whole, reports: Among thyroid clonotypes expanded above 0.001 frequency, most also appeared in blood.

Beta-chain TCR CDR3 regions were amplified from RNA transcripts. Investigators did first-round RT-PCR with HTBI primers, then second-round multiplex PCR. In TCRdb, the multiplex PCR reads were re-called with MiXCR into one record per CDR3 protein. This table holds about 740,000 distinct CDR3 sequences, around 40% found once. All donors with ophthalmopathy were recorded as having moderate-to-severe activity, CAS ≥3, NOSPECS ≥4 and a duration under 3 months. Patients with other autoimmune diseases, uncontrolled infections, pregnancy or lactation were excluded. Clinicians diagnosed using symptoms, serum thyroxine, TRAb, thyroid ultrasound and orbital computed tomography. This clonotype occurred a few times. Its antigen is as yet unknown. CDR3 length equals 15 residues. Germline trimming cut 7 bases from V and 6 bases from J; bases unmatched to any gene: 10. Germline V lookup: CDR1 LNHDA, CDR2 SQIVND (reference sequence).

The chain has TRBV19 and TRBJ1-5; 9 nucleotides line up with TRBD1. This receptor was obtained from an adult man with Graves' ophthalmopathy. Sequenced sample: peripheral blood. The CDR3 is CASTDRGIRLQPQHF. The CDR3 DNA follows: TGTGCCAGTACGGACAGGGGAATTCGTCTTCAGCCCCAGCATTTT.